Following are 6 T cell receptor beta chains from one sample sequenced in a study of CD8 T cells in Susac syndrome (dated by TCRdb to between 2018 and 2021). The library was built by means of the immunoSEQ multiplex PCR assay. RNA was extracted with the RNeasy kit and about 0.45 to 1 ug was reverse transcribed using random hexamers. Clones were called with MiXCR by TCRdb after fastp trimmed the public reads at Q25, and only in-frame beta chains were retained. Identical CDR3 proteins give one entry, which carries the most common genes and DNA. Counted in this sample were hundreds of thousands of distinct CDR3 sequences; roughly 93% of them appeared once. Jointly, the top ten make up 0.06% to 0.08% of the sample. The sequenced sample was CD4+ T cells from PBMCs. The receptors here all came from a human donor with multiple sclerosis.

V usage is TRBV12-3 or TRBV12-4 and J usage is TRBJ1-3; maybe TRBD1 (6 bases). Trimming removed 3 bases from V and 0 bases from J, with 12 bases in between. The CDR3 is 16 amino acids. The chain's CDR3 is CASSFRSGDSGNTIYF. Here the CDR3 DNA reads TGTGCCAGCAGTTTCCGTTCAGGGGACTCTGGAAACACCATATATTTT.

V usage is TRBV10-3 and J usage is TRBJ2-5; the D gene is possibly TRBD2 (6 bases). The CDR3 contains 12 residues. Trimming cost V 6 bases and J 4 bases, with 9 bases left between them. CDR1 ENHRY and CDR2 SYGVKD come from the germline V gene. In nucleotides, the CDR3 is TGTGCCATCAGAGGGACTGGAGAGACCCAGTACTTC. This gives the protein CAIRGTGETQYF.

This clonotype showed up just once. The V and J genes are TRBV7-9 and TRBJ2-7, with a possible D match to TRBD1 (6 bases). Germline CDR1 and CDR2: SEHNR and FQNEAQ (reference sequence). The CDR3 length is 14 residues. V was trimmed by 1 base and J by 3 bases, leaving 10 bases between them. CDR3 protein: CASSLGQGNYEQYF. The CDR3 DNA reads TGTGCCAGCAGCTTAGGCCAGGGGAACTACGAGCAGTACTTC.

This rearrangement joins TRBV20-1 to TRBJ2-7; D gene ambiguous. Germline V gene sequence: CDR1 DFQATT, CDR2 SNEGSKA (reference sequence). The V gene lost 6 bases and the J gene lost 2 bases, with 14 bases spanning the gap. The CDR3 has 13 residues. In DNA form, the CDR3 reads TGCAGTGCCACACACGACCTGGCCTACGAGCAGTACTTC. It codes for CSATHDLAYEQYF.

This clonotype occurred once. The V call is TRBV5-4, the J call TRBJ2-2; 8 bases align to TRBD1. J lost 1 base, V lost 4 bases, and 6 bases had no gene match. The CDR3 is 16 amino acids. Germline-derived CDR1 and CDR2 are SGHNT and YYREEE (reference sequence). Written as DNA, the CDR3 is TGTGCCAGCAGCACACTCGGACAGGGGAACACCGGGGAGCTGTTTTTT. Translated, it gives CASSTLGQGNTGELFF.

This rearrangement joins TRBV9 to TRBJ2-7, with 7 bases lining up with TRBD2. This CDR3 is 14 amino acids long. The V gene's germline CDR1 is SGDLS and CDR2 YYNGEE. The J segment lost 5 bases and the V segment lost 0 bases, leaving 5 bases of the junction unmatched. The CDR3 sequence is CASSVAGRSDEQYF. The CDR3 bases are TGTGCCAGCAGCGTAGCCGGGAGGAGCGACGAGCAGTACTTC.